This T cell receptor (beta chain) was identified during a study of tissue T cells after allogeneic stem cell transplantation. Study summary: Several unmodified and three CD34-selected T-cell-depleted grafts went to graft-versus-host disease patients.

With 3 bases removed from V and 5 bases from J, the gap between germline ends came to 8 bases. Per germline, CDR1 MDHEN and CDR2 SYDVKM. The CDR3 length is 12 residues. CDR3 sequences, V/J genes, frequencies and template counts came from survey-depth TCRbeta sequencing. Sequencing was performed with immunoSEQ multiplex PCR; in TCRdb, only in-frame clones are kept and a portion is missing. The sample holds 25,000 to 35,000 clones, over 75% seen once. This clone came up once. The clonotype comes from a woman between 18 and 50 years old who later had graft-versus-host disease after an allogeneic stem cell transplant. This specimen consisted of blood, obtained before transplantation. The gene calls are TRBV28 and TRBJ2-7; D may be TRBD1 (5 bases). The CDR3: CASSFRVNEQYF. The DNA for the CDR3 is TGTGCCAGCAGTTTCAGGGTGAACGAGCAGTACTTC. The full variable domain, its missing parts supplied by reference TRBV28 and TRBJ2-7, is DVKVTQSSRYLVKRTGEKVFLECVQDMDHENMFWYRQDPGLGLRLIYFSYDVKMKEKGDIPEGYSVSREKKERFSLILESASTNQTSMYLCASSFRVNEQYFGPGTRLTVT.